The 2 T cell receptor beta chains given below trace back to one sample, sequenced in a study of T cell responses to AZD1222 COVID-19 vaccine. Libraries were prepared by immunoSEQ multiplex PCR; TCRdb keeps only in-frame clonotypes and omits some of them. The sample lists approximately 150,000 clones; about 86% were seen once. The source material was peripheral blood, sampled 28 days after the second AZD1222 dose. All receptors derive from an adult who received the AZD1222 COVID-19 vaccine.

The chain links TRBV6-1 to TRBJ1-6; D remains unclear. Germline assignment: CDR1 MNHNS and CDR2 SASEGT. V was cut by 1 base and J by 4 bases, with 8 bases left in between. This CDR3 is 15 amino acids long. The CDR3 nucleotides are TGTGCCAGCAGTGAAGTCACAGATTATAATTCACCCCTCCACTTT. Its translation is CASSEVTDYNSPLHF.

The chain carries TRBV4-1 and TRBJ2-5; no clear D. Trimming left V 2 bases short and J 7 bases short, with 14 bases between. CDR1 and CDR2 from the germline V gene are MGHRA and YSYEKL. This CDR3 spans 14 amino acids. The CDR3 DNA reads as TGCGCCAGCAGCCAACCTCCGACGTCTGGGACCCAGTACTTC. Translation gives CASSQPPTSGTQYF.